This TCR beta chain was profiled in a study of regulatory T cells in long-lasting Graves disease. This CDR3 comprises 15 residues. J was trimmed by 4 bases and V by 6 bases; bases with no gene match: 13. Per the germline V gene, CDR1 is DFQATT and CDR2 is SNEGSKA (reference sequence). CDR3 regions were amplified by Arm-PCR using iRepertoire HTBI primers to build TCR beta libraries. TCRdb reanalysed the multiplex PCR reads using MiXCR and keeps one entry per CDR3 protein. The repertoire holds roughly 260,000 distinct CDR3 sequences, around 19% seen once, with 12% to 15% in the top ten. The time point here: newly diagnosed GD, antithyroid drugs for less than 3 months. Isolated PBMC RNA provided the starting material for the TCR library. Comments on this clonotype: This may be a read error: a much more frequent sequence differs by one nucleotide. This CDR3 is missing its conserved last phenylalanine or tryptophan, likely due to a read error.

These data also formed part of another study, on T cells in Graves' hyperthyroidism and ophthalmopathy.

The sequencing used peripheral blood mononuclear cells (PBMCs), collected at new diagnosis, from a patient treated with antithyroid drugs. The TCR was taken from a woman aged 25 to 45 with Graves disease. The chain is built from TRBV20-1 and TRBJ2-5; 8 bases map to TRBD1. In DNA form, the CDR3 reads TGCAGTGCCCCAACCCGGACAGGGAGTGGAGAGACCCAGTACTCC. As protein: CSAPTRTGSGETQYS.